The clone carrying this TCR beta chain came up a few times. The antigen remains unidentified. The germline V gene has CDR1 KGHSH and CDR2 LQKENI. The CDR3 is 16 amino acids. V dropped 1 base and J dropped 1 base, with 11 bases sitting between them. This sample is drawn from a study of beta chain features in type 1 diabetes. Findings and limits, study-wide: The similarity of naive, central memory and Treg TCRB repertoires appeared greater among patients than among healthy donors. Sequencing of cDNA might inflate the share of cells that strongly express TCR. In all four CD4+ subsets, TCRB CDR3 length was significantly, moderately reduced in type 1 diabetes.

Post-sort purity exceeded 98% for all sorted populations. TCRB transcripts that were expressed got sequenced, as all of the isolated RNA had been reverse transcribed. The protocol was immunoSEQ multiplex PCR, while the TCRdb copy is restricted to in-frame clones and leaves out a portion. The profile shows 900,000 or so clones, under 20% of them singletons. Sequencing input: naive CD4+ T cells from blood. The chain has TRBV18 and TRBJ1-5; D gene unclear. The receptor was derived from a woman under 30 in good health. The CDR3 sequence is CASSPQGDRSNQPQHF. The DNA of the CDR3 is TGTGCCAGCTCACCACAGGGAGATAGAAGCAATCAGCCCCAGCATTTT.